The clone carrying this T cell receptor beta chain was detected ten times or more. The antigen is not known. The sample originates from a study of early T cells in non-severe SARS-CoV-2 infection. Across the whole study: The input, bulk RNA from unsorted whole blood, was sequenced, and chains were unpaired. Whole-study results and caveats: Matching with VDJdb favored anti-spike CD8 responses (missing private and CD4 specificities).

CDR3 length: 17 residues. In germline, CDR1 is DFQATT, CDR2 SNEGSKA (reference sequence). Between the trimmed V and J ends, which lost 3 bases and 6 bases, there was a span of 26 bases. Researchers attached unique molecular identifiers to individual cDNA molecules. TCRdb called the 5' RACE reads again in MiXCR, with one record for every CDR3 protein. Of roughly 57,000 distinct CDR3 sequences in the sample, about 12% were seen once. The specimen comprised whole blood, sampled at baseline. The clonotype comes from an adult who was a healthcare worker with PCR-confirmed SARS-CoV-2 infection or an uninfected control (not recorded which). The chain combines TRBV20-1 with TRBJ1-1; no reliable D call. CDR3 residues: CSASRGSGGLGSAEAFF. DNA of the CDR3: TGCAGTGCTAGTCGAGGGTCCGGCGGGCTCGGGAGCGCTGAAGCTTTCTTT.